The TCR beta chain described here comes from a study of blood T cell repertoires in COVID-19. The overall study: Spain, Italy and the United States supplied samples that represented acute and convalescent COVID-19. T cells, B-cell-depleted T cells, or PBMCs supplied cDNA or gDNA.

Methods used by the authors: Estimation of nucleated cell counts relied on the amplification of reference gene primers. The method was immunoSEQ multiplex PCR; TCRdb's version includes in-frame clones alone and lacks a portion of them. V, J and clone size reflect that table, while D and trimming were determined from the DNA. This table has around 190,000 clones, about 85% appearing once. Trimming removed 1 base from V and 7 bases from J; junction bases left unmatched: 1. The germline CDR1 and CDR2 sequences are LGHDT and YNNKEL (reference sequence). The CDR3 loop spans 12 amino acids. Material: peripheral blood. The chain uses TRBV3-1 (or the pseudogene TRBV3-2) and TRBJ2-7, with 7 nucleotides matching TRBD2. The TCR comes from a man aged 25 to 40 with acute or convalescent COVID-19. The CDR3 loop is CASSQGSGEQYF. In nucleotides, the CDR3 is TGTGCCAGCAGCCAAGGTAGCGGGGAGCAGTACTTC.